This T cell receptor beta chain was documented in a study of human T cells and chemical hapten exposure. Study in general: Small discrepancies in pooled library volume mainly accounted for the varying TCR yields per sample. Findings of the study overall: TCRs exceeding 1 in 1000 frequency stayed unchanged with DPC sensitization.

Individual cDNA molecules received unique molecular identifiers in the library. In the original processing: TCR counts had a median of about 100,000 per sample and spanned about 23,224 to 750,000. TCRdb reanalysed the RACE reads using MiXCR and keeps one entry per CDR3 protein. TCRdb's processing, not the study's, gives the V and J calls here. The repertoire holds 130,000 or so distinct CDR3 sequences, with roughly 9% as singletons. This clonotype was detected ten times or more. Its antigen is unidentified. The CDR3 totals 13 residues. Trimming took off 4 bases at V and 2 bases at J, with 6 bases between the two ends. The germline CDR1 and CDR2 sequences are ENHRY and SYGVKD. Sample time point: healthy volunteer bleed at 2 weeks. The authors extracted total RNA from unfractionated whole blood.

V usage is TRBV10-3 and J usage is TRBJ1-5; D is undetermined. This receptor was taken from a male donor in good health. Some clones in this sample may be carry-over from other donors' samples. The sequenced sample was whole blood. The CDR3 loop reads CAISVDGNQPQHF. The CDR3 DNA reads TGTGCCATCAGTGTTGACGGCAATCAGCCCCAGCATTTT.